This T cell receptor (beta chain) is from a study of shared clonotypes between healthy human individuals. From germline, CDR1 is SGHRS and CDR2 YFSETQ. The CDR3 runs to 14 residues. V was clipped by 2 bases and J by 4 bases; unmatched bases: 3. Sequencing was performed with immunoSEQ multiplex PCR; in TCRdb, only in-frame clones are kept and a portion is missing. The sample contains 2 million to 3 million clones, roughly 93% of which appear only once. A word on this clone: This CDR3 is also generated by other DNA sequences in the sample.

Sequenced: naive CD4+ T cells from PBMCs. Subset of the sample: CD45RA+ positively selected. The V gene is TRBV5-1, the J gene TRBJ2-7, with 10 bases aligning to TRBD1. This clonotype originated in a man aged 18 to 35 in good health. Some clones in this sample may be carry-over from other donors' samples. The CDR3 region has the DNA TGCGCCAGCAGCTTACGGGACAGGGGTTACGAGCAGTACTTC. This gives the protein CASSLRDRGYEQYF.